The 17 T cell receptor beta chains given below trace back to one sample, sequenced in a study of response to subunit inactivated influenza vaccine. MiXCR, applied by TCRdb to the RT-PCR reads, yields one record per CDR3 protein. Among a few hundred thousand distinct CDR3 sequences listed, just over 20% were seen once. The sample consisted of PBMCs from blood, taken approximately 22 months after vaccination. These receptors all stem from a man in his fifties or sixties who received an inactivated influenza vaccine.

This clonotype was counted many times. The gene calls are TRBV5-5 and TRBJ1-2; a weak D match, TRBD1 (5 bases). With 3 bases removed from V and 2 bases from J, the gap between germline ends came to 17 bases. Looked up from germline, CDR1 is SGHKS and CDR2 is YYEKEE (reference sequence). The length of the CDR3 is 16 residues. The CDR3: CASSSRGPQGNYGYTF. CDR3 nucleotide sequence: TGTGCCAGCAGCTCCCGGGGACCCCAAGGGAACTATGGCTACACCTTC. Complete variable domain (other parts from reference TRBV5-5 and TRBJ1-2): DAGVTQSPTHLIKTRGQQVTLRCSPISGHKSVSWYQQVLGQGPQFIFQYYEKEERGRGNFPDRFSARQFPNYSSELNVNALLLGDSALYLCASSSRGPQGNYGYTFGSGTRLTVV.

CDR3 amino acids: CASSQDRGTGQPQHF. As DNA, the CDR3 is TGCGCCAGCAGCCAAGATAGAGGGACGGGTCAGCCCCAGCATTTT. V is TRBV4-1 and J is TRBJ1-5; D is perhaps TRBD1 (5 bases). Germline V gene lookup returns CDR1 MGHRA and CDR2 YSYEKL. The CDR3 has 15 residues. The V end was cut by 0 bases, the J end by 6 bases, with 12 bases between.

J is TRBJ2-7 and V is TRBV3-1, with D unclear. Trimming removed 0 bases at V and 0 bases at J, with 9 bases between. The CDR3 has 15 amino acids. Per the germline V gene, CDR1 is LGHDT and CDR2 is YNNKEL (reference sequence). CDR3 bases: TGTGCCAGCAGCCAAGACGGATCCCCCTCCTACGAGCAGTACTTC. Translation: CASSQDGSPSYEQYF.

Only a few counts were recorded for this clonotype. The rearrangement uses TRBV20-1 and TRBJ2-2; D remains unclear. This CDR3 is built from 15 residues. CDR1 DFQATT and CDR2 SNEGSKA come from the germline V gene (reference sequence). With 6 bases removed from V and 5 bases from J, the gap between germline ends came to 19 bases. The CDR3 bases are TGCAGTGCCCCTTTTTCAAATACGAGGACCGGGGAGCTGTTTTTT. Translated: CSAPFSNTRTGELFF.

This clonotype was recorded at least ten times. The gene calls are TRBV20-1 and TRBJ1-1; D call uncertain. CDR3 length: 13 residues. V gave up 3 bases and J gave up 1 base, with 9 bases separating them. The germline V gene has CDR1 DFQATT and CDR2 SNEGSKA (reference sequence). The CDR3 sequence is CSASSEGNTEAFF. The CDR3 DNA sequence: TGCAGTGCTAGTTCGGAGGGGAACACTGAAGCTTTCTTT.

The genes are TRBV5-1 and TRBJ1-2, with 9 positions matching TRBD1. The J segment lost 8 bases and the V segment lost 0 bases, leaving 11 bases of the junction unmatched. The length of the CDR3 is 16 residues. The germline V gene encodes CDR1 SGHRS and CDR2 YFSETQ. The DNA for the CDR3 is TGCGCCAGCAGCTTGGAAAGCCCCGGGACAGGGTACGGCTACACCTTC. The encoded protein is CASSLESPGTGYGYTF.

This clonotype was seen many times. The gene calls are TRBV18 and TRBJ1-4, with 7 bases fitting TRBD1. CDR1 is KGHSH and CDR2 is LQKENI in the germline V gene. With 2 bases clipped from V and 2 bases from J, the junction kept 8 bases outside the gene matches. The CDR3 length is 17 residues. The CDR3 coding sequence is TGTGCCAGCTCACCAAACGAACAGGGGTTCACTAATGAAAAACTGTTTTTT. Its protein is CASSPNEQGFTNEKLFF. Full variable domain (missing parts from reference TRBV18 and TRBJ1-4): NAGVMQNPRHLVRRRGQEARLRCSPMKGHSHVYWYRQLPEEGLKFMVYLQKENIIDESGMPKERFSAEFPKEGPSILRIQQVVRGDSAAYFCASSPNEQGFTNEKLFFGSGTQLSVL.

The chain employs TRBV4-3 and TRBJ1-2; 7 bases are a match to TRBD1. The germline V gene encodes CDR1 LGHNA and CDR2 YSLEER. The CDR3 covers 14 residues. V shed 0 bases, J shed 4 bases, and the junction held 2 bases outside the gene matches. The CDR3 spells CASSQDAGGYGYTF. Written as DNA, the CDR3 is TGCGCCAGCAGCCAAGACGCAGGGGGCTATGGCTACACCTTC.

This chain connects TRBV25-1 to TRBJ1-2; D not certain. CDR1 is MGHDK, CDR2 SYGVNS, per germline. The V and J ends lost 4 bases and 2 bases respectively, with 14 bases between them. CDR3 length: 15 residues. The CDR3 nucleotides read TGTGCCAGCAGTGCATCGTTGGGAGGCAACTATGGCTACACCTTC. Amino acids: CASSASLGGNYGYTF.

This clonotype has only a few counts. V and J are TRBV12-3 or TRBV12-4 and TRBJ1-6; a possible D gene is TRBD1 (5 bases). With 3 bases removed from V and 10 bases from J, the gap between germline ends came to 16 bases. The CDR3 has 15 residues. The CDR3: CASSFGGTRNSPLHF. The CDR3 region has the DNA TGTGCCAGCAGTTTCGGGGGGACGCGGAACTCACCCCTCCACTTT.

This clonotype was recorded a few times. The chain uses TRBV9 and TRBJ2-4; 8 bases are shared with TRBD2. V trimming: 0 bases; J trimming: 3 bases; junction bases outside the gene matches: 8. CDR1 is SGDLS, CDR2 YYNGEE, per germline. This CDR3 is built from 17 residues. As DNA, the CDR3 is TGTGCCAGCAGCGTAGGGGTGGGTGCGGGGGGCAAAAACATTCAGTACTTC. Translation: CASSVGVGAGGKNIQYF.

The V and J genes are TRBV29-1 and TRBJ2-3; 11 bases match TRBD2. V dropped 0 bases and J dropped 2; count of bases not matched to a gene: 7. CDR3 size: 17 residues. Per the germline V gene, CDR1 is SQVTM and CDR2 is ANQGSEA. The CDR3 reads CSVEELRLAGITDTQYF. DNA of the CDR3: TGCAGCGTTGAAGAACTCCGACTAGCGGGGATCACAGATACGCAGTATTTT.

This clonotype came up a few times. V is TRBV5-4 and J is TRBJ2-1; possible D gene TRBD2, 5 bases. This CDR3 has 15 residues. The V end lost 4 bases, the J end lost 4 bases, and 15 bases lay between the germline ends. CDR1 is SGHNT, CDR2 YYREEE, per germline (reference sequence). CDR3 amino acids: CASSPGTRAYNEQFF. The CDR3, as DNA: TGTGCCAGCAGCCCAGGCACTAGAGCATACAATGAGCAGTTCTTC.

This clonotype was seen at least ten times. This chain connects TRBV20-1 to TRBJ1-1; D not resolved. Germline V gene lookup returns CDR1 DFQATT and CDR2 SNEGSKA (reference sequence). This CDR3 comprises 15 residues. V dropped 5 bases and J dropped 1 base, with 17 bases sitting between them. The CDR3 DNA sequence: TGCAGTGCTTCCTATGCAGCCGCGGGGAACACTGAAGCTTTCTTT. This codes for CSASYAAAGNTEAFF.

This clonotype has more than one count but fewer than ten. The V call is TRBV7-9, the J call TRBJ1-5; D is perhaps TRBD1 (5 bases). Germline CDR1 and CDR2: SEHNR and FQNEAQ (reference sequence). Trimming took 8 bases from V and 3 from J, leaving 8 bases between them. This CDR3 is 12 amino acids long. CDR3 sequence (DNA): TGTGCCAGCGGGGCAGACAATCAGCCCCAGCATTTT. Protein sequence: CASGADNQPQHF.

There are a few counts of this clonotype. The rearrangement joins TRBV6-1 to TRBJ1-1; 7 positions match TRBD1. This CDR3 is built from 14 residues. The J segment lost 0 bases and the V segment lost 5 bases, leaving 3 bases of the junction unmatched. Per germline, CDR1 MNHNS and CDR2 SASEGT. CDR3 loop: CASSTGQMNTEAFF. CDR3 bases: TGTGCCAGCAGTACGGGACAGATGAACACTGAAGCTTTCTTT.

This clonotype was observed many times. The chain joins TRBV5-1 to TRBJ1-1; weak D call: TRBD1 (6 bases). From germline, CDR1 is SGHRS and CDR2 YFSETQ. CDR3 length: 13 amino acids. Trimming shortened V by 2 bases and J by 11 bases, and 16 bases separated the two germline ends. The CDR3 nucleotides are TGCGCCAGCAGCTTCCGGGGGCAAGGGCATGCTTTCTTT. As protein: CASSFRGQGHAFF.